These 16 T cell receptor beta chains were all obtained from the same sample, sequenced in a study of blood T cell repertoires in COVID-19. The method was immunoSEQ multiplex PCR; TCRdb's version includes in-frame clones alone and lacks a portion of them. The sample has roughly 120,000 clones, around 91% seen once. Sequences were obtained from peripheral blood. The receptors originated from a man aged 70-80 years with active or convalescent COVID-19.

CDR3 residues: CASSPDKLGWYGYTF. As DNA, the CDR3 is TGTGCCAGCAGTCCGGACAAACTTGGTTGGTATGGCTACACCTTC. V and J are TRBV6-4 and TRBJ1-2; maybe TRBD1 (5 bases). Germline CDR1 and CDR2: MRHNA and SNTAGT. Between the trimmed V and J ends, which lost 5 bases and 5 bases, there was a span of 18 bases. The CDR3 has 15 amino acids.

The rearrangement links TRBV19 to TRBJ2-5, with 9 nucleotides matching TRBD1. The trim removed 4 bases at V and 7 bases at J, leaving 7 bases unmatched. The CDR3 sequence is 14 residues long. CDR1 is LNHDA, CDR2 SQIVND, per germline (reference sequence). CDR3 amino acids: CASSTGQGLGTQYF. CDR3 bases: TGTGCCAGTAGTACGGGACAGGGCCTGGGGACCCAGTACTTC. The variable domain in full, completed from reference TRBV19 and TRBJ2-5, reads DGGITQSPKYLFRKEGQNVTLSCEQNLNHDAMYWYRQDPGQGLRLIYYSQIVNDFQKGDIAEGYSVSREKKESFPLTVTSAQKNPTAFYLCASSTGQGLGTQYFGPGTRLLVL.

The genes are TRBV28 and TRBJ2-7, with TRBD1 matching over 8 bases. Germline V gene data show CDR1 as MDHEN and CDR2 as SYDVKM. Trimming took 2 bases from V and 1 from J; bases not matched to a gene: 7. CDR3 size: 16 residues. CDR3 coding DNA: TGTGCCAGCAGTTTAACAGGGGGAAACCCTTCCTACGAGCAGTACTTC. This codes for CASSLTGGNPSYEQYF. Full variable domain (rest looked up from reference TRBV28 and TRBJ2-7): DVKVTQSSRYLVKRTGEKVFLECVQDMDHENMFWYRQDPGLGLRLIYFSYDVKMKEKGDIPEGYSVSREKKERFSLILESASTNQTSMYLCASSLTGGNPSYEQYFGPGTRLTVT.

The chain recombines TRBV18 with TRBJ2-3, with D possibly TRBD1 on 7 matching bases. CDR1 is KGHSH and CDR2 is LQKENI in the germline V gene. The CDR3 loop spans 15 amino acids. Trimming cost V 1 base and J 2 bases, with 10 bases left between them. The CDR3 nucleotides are TGTGCCAGCTCACCACTGGAGGGGGCCACAGATACGCAGTATTTT. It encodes CASSPLEGATDTQYF.

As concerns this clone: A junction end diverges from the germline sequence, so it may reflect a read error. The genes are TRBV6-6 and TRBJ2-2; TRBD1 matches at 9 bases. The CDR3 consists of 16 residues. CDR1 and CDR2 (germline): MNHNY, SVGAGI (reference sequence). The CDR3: CASSLNRDRENGKLFF. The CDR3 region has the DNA TGTGCCAGCAGTTTAAACCGGGACAGGGAAAACGGGAAGCTGTTTTTT.

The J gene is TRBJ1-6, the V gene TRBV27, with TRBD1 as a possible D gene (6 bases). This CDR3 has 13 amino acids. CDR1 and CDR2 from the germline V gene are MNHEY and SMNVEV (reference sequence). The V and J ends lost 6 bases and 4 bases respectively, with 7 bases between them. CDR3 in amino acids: CASSRGYNSPLHF. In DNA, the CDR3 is TGTGCCAGCAGCAGGGGATATAATTCACCCCTCCACTTT.

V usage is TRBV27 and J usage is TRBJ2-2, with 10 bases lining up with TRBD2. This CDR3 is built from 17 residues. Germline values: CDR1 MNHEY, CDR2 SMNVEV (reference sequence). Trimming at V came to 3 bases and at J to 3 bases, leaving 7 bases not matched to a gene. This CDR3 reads CASSFGAGGGYTGELFF. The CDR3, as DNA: TGTGCCAGCAGTTTCGGAGCGGGAGGGGGATACACCGGGGAGCTGTTTTTT.

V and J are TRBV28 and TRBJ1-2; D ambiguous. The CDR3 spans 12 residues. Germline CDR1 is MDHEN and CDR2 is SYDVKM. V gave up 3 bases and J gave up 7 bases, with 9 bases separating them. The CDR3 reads CASSFPLSGYTF. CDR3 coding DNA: TGTGCCAGCAGTTTCCCCCTCTCTGGCTACACCTTC.

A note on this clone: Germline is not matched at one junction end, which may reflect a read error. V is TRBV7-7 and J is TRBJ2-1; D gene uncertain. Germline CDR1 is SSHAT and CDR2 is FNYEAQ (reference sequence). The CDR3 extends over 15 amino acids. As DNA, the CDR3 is TGTGCTAGCAGCCTCCTAGGCGGCGCATACAATGAGCAGTTCTTC. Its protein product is CASSLLGGAYNEQFF.

The CDR3 reads CASSQGGKHTEAFF. Here the CDR3 DNA reads TGTGCCAGCAGCCAAGGGGGTAAGCACACTGAAGCTTTCTTT. The J gene is TRBJ1-1, the V gene TRBV7-3, with D perhaps matching TRBD1 (6 bases). CDR1 and CDR2 (germline): SGHTA, FQGTGA. The ends were cut back, 5 bases at V and 3 bases at J, with 13 bases in the middle. The CDR3 spans 14 residues.

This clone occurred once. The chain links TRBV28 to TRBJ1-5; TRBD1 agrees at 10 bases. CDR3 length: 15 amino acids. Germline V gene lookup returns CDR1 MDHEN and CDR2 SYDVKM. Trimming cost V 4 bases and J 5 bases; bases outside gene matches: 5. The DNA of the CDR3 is TGTGCCAGCAGTTACGACAGGGGGCTTGATCAGCCCCAGCATTTT. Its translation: CASSYDRGLDQPQHF.

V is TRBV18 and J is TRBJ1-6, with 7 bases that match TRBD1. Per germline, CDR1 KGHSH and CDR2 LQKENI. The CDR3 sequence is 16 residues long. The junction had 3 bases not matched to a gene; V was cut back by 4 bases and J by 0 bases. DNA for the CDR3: TGTGCCAGCTCACGGGACAGCCGCTCCTATAATTCACCCCTCCACTTT. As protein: CASSRDSRSYNSPLHF. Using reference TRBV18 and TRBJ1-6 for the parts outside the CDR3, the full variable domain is NAGVMQNPRHLVRRRGQEARLRCSPMKGHSHVYWYRQLPEEGLKFMVYLQKENIIDESGMPKERFSAEFPKEGPSILRIQQVVRGDSAAYFCASSRDSRSYNSPLHFGNGTRLTVT.

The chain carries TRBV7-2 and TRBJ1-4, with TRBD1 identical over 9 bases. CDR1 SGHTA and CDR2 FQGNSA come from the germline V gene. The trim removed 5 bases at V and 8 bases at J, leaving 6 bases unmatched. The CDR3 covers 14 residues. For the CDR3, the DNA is TGTGCCAGCAGCGAACAGGGGGCGCAAGAAAAACTGTTTTTT. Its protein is CASSEQGAQEKLFF.

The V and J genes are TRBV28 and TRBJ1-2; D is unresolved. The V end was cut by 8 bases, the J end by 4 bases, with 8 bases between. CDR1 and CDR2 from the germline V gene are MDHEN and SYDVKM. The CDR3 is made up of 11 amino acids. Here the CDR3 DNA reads TGTGCCAGCGGCAGGTTCTATGGCTACACCTTC. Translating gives CASGRFYGYTF.

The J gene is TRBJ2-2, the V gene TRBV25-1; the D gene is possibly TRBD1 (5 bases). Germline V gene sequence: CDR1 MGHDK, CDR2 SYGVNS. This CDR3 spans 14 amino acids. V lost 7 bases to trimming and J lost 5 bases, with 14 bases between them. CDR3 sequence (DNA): TGTGCCAGCACCCTTGTAGGGGAAACCGGGGAGCTGTTTTTT. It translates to CASTLVGETGELFF.

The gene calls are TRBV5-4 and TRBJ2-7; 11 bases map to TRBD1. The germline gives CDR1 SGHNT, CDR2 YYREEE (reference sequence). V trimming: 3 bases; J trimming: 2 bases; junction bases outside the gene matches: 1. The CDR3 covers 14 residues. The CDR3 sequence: CASSSGQGAYEQYF. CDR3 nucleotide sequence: TGTGCCAGCAGCTCGGGACAGGGGGCCTACGAGCAGTACTTC.